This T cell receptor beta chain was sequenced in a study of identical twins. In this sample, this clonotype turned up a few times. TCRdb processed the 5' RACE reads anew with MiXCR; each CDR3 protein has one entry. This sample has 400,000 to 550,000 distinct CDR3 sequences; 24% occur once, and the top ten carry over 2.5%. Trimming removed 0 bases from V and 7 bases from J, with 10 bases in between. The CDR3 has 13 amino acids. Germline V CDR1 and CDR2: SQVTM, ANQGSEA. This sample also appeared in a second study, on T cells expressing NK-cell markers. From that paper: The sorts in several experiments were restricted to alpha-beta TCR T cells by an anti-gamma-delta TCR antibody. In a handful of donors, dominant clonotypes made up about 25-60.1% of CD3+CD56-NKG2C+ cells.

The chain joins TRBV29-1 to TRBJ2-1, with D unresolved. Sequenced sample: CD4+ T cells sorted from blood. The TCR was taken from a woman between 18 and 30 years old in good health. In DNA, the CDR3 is TGCAGCGTTGAAGAACGCAGGTGGAATGAGCAGTTCTTC. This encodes CSVEERRWNEQFF.